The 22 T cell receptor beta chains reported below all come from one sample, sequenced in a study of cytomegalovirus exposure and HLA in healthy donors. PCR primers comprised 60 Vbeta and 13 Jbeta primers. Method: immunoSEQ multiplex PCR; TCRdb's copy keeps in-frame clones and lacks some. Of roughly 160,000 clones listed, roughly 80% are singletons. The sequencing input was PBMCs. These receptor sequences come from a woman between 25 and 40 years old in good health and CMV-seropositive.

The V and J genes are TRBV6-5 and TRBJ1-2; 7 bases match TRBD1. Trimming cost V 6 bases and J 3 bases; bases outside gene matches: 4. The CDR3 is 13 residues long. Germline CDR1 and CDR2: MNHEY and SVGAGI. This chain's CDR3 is CASRSDRDYGYTF. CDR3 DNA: TGTGCCAGCAGATCAGACAGGGACTATGGCTACACCTTC.

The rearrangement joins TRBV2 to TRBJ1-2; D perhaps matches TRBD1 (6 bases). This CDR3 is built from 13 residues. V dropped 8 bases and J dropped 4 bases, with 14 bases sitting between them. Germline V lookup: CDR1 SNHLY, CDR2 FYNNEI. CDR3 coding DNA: TGTGCCAGCTCTTTGGACAGCCTCTATGGCTACACCTTC. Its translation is CASSLDSLYGYTF.

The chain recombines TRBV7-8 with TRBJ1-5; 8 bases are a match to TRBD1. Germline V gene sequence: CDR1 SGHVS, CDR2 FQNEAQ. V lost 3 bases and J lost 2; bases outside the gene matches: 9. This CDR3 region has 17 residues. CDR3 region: CASSFRDRRTRNQPQHF. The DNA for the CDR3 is TGTGCCAGCAGCTTTCGGGACAGGCGGACACGCAATCAGCCCCAGCATTTT.

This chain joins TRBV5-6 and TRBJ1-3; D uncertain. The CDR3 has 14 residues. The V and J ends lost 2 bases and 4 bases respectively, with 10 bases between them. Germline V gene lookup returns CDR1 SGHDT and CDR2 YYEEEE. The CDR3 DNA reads TGTGCCAGCAGCTTCTCCGGGGTCGGAAACACCATATATTTT. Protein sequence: CASSFSGVGNTIYF.

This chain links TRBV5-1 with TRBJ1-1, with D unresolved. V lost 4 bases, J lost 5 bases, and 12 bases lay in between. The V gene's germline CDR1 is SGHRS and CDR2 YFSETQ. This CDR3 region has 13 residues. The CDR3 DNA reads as TGCGCCAGCAGCCCTCAGACGGGGACTGAAGCTTTCTTT. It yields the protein CASSPQTGTEAFF.

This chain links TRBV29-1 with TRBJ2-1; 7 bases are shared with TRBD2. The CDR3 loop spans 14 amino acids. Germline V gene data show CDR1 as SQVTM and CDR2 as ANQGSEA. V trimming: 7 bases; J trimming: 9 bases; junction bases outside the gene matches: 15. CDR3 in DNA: TGCAGCGACCAGACTAGCTACGTTGGCGGTGAGCAGTTCTTC. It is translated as CSDQTSYVGGEQFF.

For the CDR3, the DNA is TGTGCCAGCAGCTTAGACAGGGCCTACTACGAGCAGTACTTC. This translates into CASSLDRAYYEQYF. The rearrangement uses TRBV11-2 and TRBJ2-5, with D perhaps TRBD1 (5 bases). The closer fit of TRBJ2-7 to the DNA end suggests the J call may be wrong. The CDR3 contains 14 residues. Germline assignment: CDR1 SGHAT and CDR2 FQNNGV.

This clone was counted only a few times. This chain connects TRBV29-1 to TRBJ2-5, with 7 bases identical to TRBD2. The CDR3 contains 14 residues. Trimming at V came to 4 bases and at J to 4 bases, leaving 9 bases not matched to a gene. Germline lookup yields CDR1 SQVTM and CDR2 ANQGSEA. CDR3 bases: TGCAGCGTTGGAGGGCTAGCGGTTGGAGAGACCCAGTACTTC. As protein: CSVGGLAVGETQYF. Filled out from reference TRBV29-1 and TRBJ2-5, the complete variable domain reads SAVISQKPSRDICQRGTSLTIQCQVDSQVTMMFWYRQQPGQSLTLIATANQGSEATYESGFVIDKFPISRPNLTFSTLTVSNMSPEDSSIYLCSVGGLAVGETQYFGPGTRLLVL.

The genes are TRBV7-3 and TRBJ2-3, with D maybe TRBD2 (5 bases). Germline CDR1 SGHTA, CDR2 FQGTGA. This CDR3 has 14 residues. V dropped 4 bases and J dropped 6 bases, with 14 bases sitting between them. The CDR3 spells CASSWLGEVDTQYF. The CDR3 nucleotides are TGTGCCAGCAGCTGGCTGGGAGAGGTGGATACGCAGTATTTT.

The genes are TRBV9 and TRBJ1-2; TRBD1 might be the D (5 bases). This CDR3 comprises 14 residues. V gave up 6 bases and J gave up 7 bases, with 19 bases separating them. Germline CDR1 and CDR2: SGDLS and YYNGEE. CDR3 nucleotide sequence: TGTGCCAGCACCAGAGACAGCCTTAGTACTGGCTACACCTTC. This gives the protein CASTRDSLSTGYTF.

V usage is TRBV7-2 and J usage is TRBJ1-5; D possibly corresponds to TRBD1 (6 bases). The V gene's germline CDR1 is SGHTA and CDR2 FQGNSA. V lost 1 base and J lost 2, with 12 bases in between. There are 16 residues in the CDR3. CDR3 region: CASSLGRGAGNQPQHF. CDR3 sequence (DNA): TGTGCCAGCAGCTTAGGCAGGGGCGCTGGCAATCAGCCCCAGCATTTT. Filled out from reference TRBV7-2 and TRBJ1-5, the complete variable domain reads GAGVSQSPSNKVTEKGKDVELRCDPISGHTALYWYRQSLGQGLEFLIYFQGNSAPDKSGLPSDRFSAERTGGSVSTLTIQRTQQEDSAVYLCASSLGRGAGNQPQHFGDGTRLSIL.

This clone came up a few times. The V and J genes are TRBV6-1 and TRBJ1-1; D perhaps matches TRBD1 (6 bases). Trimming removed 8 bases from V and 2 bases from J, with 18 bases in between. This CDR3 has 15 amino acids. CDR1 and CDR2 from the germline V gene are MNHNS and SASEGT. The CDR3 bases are TGTGCCAGCCCGAGTCGCACAGGGACCAACACTGAAGCTTTCTTT. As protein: CASPSRTGTNTEAFF.

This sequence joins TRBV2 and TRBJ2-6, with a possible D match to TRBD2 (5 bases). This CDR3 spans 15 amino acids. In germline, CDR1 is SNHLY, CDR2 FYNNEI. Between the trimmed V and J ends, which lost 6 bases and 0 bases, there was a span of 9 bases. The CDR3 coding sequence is TGTGCCAGCAGCCTAGCTTTCTCTGGGGCCAACGTCCTGACTTTC. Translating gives CASSLAFSGANVLTF.

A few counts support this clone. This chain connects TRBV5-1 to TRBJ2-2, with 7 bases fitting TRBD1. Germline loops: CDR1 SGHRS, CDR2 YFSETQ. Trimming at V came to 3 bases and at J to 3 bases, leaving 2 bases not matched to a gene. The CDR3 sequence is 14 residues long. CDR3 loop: CASSSDRYTGELFF. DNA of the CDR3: TGCGCCAGCAGCTCGGACAGGTACACCGGGGAGCTGTTTTTT.

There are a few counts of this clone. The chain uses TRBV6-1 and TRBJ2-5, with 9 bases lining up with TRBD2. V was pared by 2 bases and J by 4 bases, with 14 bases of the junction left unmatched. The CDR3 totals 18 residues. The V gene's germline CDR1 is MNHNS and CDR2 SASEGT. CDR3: CASSETQPAAGGRETQYF. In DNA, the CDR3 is TGTGCCAGCAGTGAAACCCAACCCGCCGCGGGGGGGCGAGAGACCCAGTACTTC.

The CDR3 nucleotides read TGTGCCAGCAGTTACCGGGACAGGGGGAATCAGCCCCAGCATTTT. It is translated as CASSYRDRGNQPQHF. The chain has TRBV6-6 and TRBJ1-5; TRBD1 aligns across 11 bases. J gave up 4 bases and V 2 bases, and 1 base lay outside the gene matches. Germline CDR1 is MNHNY and CDR2 is SVGAGI (reference sequence). The CDR3 length is 15 residues.

CDR3 protein: CASSEIRYGYTF. As DNA, the CDR3 is TGTGCCAGTAGTGAAATCAGATATGGCTACACCTTC. The genes are TRBV19 and TRBJ1-2; no firm D call. The V end lost 5 bases, the J end lost 5 bases, and 9 bases lay between the germline ends. There are 12 residues in the CDR3. The V gene's germline CDR1 is LNHDA and CDR2 SQIVND (reference sequence).

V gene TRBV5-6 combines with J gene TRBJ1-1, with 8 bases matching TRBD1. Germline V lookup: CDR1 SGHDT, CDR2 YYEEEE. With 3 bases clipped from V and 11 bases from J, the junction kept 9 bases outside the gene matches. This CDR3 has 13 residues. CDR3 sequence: CASSWGTGSRAFF. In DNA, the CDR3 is TGTGCCAGCAGCTGGGGGACAGGATCAAGGGCTTTCTTT.

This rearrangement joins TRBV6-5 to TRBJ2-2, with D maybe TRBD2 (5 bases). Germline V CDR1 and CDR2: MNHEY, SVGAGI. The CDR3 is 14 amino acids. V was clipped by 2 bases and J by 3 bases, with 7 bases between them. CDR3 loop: CASSYEGYTGELFF. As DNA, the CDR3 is TGTGCCAGCAGTTACGAGGGTTACACCGGGGAGCTGTTTTTT.

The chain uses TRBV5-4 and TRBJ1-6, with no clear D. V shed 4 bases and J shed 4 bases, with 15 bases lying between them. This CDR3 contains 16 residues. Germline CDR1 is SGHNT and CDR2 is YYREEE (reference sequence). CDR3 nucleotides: TGTGCCAGCAGCCCGCTGGGAGGATCGTATAATTCACCCCTCCACTTT. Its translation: CASSPLGGSYNSPLHF.

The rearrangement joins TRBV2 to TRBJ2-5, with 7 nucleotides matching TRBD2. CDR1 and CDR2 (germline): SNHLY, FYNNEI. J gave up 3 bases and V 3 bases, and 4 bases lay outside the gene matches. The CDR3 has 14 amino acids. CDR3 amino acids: CASSDVSGEETQYF. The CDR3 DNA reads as TGTGCCAGCAGTGACGTAAGCGGGGAAGAGACCCAGTACTTC.

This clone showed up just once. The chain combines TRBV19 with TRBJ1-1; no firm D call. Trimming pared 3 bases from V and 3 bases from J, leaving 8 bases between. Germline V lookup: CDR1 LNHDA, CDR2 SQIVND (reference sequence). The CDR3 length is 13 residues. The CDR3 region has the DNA TGTGCCAGTAGTATCCGAGGTCACACTGAAGCTTTCTTT. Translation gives CASSIRGHTEAFF.